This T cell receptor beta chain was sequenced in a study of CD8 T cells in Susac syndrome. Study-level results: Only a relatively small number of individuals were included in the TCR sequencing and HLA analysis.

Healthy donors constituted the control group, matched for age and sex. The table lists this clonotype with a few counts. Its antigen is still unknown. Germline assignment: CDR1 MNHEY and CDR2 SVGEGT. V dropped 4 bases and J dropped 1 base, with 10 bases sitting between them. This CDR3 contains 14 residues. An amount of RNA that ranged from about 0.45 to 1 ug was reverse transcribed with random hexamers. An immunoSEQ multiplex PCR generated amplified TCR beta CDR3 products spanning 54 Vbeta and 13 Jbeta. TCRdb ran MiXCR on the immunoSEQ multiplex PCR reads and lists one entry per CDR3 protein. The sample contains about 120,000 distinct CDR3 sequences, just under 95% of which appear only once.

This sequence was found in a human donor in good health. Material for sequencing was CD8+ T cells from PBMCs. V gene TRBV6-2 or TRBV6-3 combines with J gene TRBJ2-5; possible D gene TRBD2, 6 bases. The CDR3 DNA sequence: TGTGCCAGCAGTTCCGGGACTCTCCAAGAGACCCAGTACTTC. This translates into CASSSGTLQETQYF.